This entry describes one TCR beta chain. Primed by a sample-barcoded 5' primer and a J-beta primer mix, a second PCR proceeded for 7 to 11 cycles. Tags on each cDNA molecule came from a template-switch adaptor with 12 random nucleotides. TCRdb used MiXCR to reprocess the 5' RACE reads, holding one entry per CDR3 protein. The data contain about a million distinct CDR3 sequences, 45% to 60% of them singletons. This record comes from a study of blood T cells in healthy people across ages. Study overall: Template-switching capture recovered about one barcoded beta molecule per two T cells.

The authors isolated at least 6.5 million PBMCs per sample. Trimming pared 3 bases from V and 7 bases from J, leaving 15 bases between. The germline V gene encodes CDR1 DFQATT and CDR2 SNEGSKA (reference sequence). CDR3 length: 13 amino acids. The V and J genes are TRBV20-1 and TRBJ1-2; D is possibly TRBD1 (5 bases). The TCR originated in an older woman in good health. The material sequenced was blood. The DNA for the CDR3 is TGCAGTGCTAGCGTCCGGGGGAAAGGTGGCTACACCTTC. The encoded protein is CSASVRGKGGYTF.